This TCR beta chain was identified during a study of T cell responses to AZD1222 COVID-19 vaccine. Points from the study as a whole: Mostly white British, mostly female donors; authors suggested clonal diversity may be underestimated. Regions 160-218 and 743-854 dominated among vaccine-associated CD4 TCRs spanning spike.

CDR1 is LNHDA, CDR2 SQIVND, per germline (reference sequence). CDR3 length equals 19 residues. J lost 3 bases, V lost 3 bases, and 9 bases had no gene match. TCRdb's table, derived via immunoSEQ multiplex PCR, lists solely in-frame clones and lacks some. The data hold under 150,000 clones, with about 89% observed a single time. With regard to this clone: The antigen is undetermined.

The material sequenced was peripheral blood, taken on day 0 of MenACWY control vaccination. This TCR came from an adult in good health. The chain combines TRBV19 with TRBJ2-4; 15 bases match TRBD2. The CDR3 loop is CASSIGLAGGPLLKNIQYF. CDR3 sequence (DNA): TGTGCCAGTAGTATTGGACTAGCGGGAGGGCCCTTACTCAAAAACATTCAGTACTTC.